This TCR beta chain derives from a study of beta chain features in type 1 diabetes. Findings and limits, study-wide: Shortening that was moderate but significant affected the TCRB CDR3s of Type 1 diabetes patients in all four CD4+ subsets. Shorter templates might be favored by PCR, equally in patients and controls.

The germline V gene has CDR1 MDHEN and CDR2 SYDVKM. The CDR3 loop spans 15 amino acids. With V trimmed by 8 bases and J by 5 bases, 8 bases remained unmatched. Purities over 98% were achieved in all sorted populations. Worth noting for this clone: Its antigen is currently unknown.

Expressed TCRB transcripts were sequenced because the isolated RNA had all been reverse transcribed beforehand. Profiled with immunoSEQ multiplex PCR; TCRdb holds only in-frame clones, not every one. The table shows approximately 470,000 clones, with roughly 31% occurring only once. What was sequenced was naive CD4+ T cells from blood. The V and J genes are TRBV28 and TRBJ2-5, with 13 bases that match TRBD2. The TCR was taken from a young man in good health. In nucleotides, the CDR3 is TGTGCCAGCCTTACTAGCGGGAGGGCGGGGGAGACCCAGTACTTC. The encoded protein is CASLTSGRAGETQYF.